This T cell receptor (beta chain) is drawn from a study of identical twins' blood T cells. Donors were six healthy women in three monozygous twin pairs. TCRdb recomputed calls from the 5' RACE reads with MiXCR, one row per CDR3 protein. Found here are a few hundred thousand distinct CDR3 sequences, about 28% of them singletons; the top ten hold more than 5.5%. Study-level findings and limits: Twin similarity might stem from environmental factors, not only genetics.

Trimming cost V 6 bases and J 3 bases, with 14 bases left between them. In germline, CDR1 is SNHLY, CDR2 FYNNEI. The CDR3 has 14 residues. About this clonotype itself: Its antigen is not known.

The gene calls are TRBV2 and TRBJ1-1, with unresolved D. The TCR was taken from a woman aged 18 to 55 in good health. The material sequenced was PBMCs. For the CDR3, the DNA is TGTGCCAGCAGATATCTACAGAGTGACACTGAAGCTTTCTTT. Its translation: CASRYLQSDTEAFF.